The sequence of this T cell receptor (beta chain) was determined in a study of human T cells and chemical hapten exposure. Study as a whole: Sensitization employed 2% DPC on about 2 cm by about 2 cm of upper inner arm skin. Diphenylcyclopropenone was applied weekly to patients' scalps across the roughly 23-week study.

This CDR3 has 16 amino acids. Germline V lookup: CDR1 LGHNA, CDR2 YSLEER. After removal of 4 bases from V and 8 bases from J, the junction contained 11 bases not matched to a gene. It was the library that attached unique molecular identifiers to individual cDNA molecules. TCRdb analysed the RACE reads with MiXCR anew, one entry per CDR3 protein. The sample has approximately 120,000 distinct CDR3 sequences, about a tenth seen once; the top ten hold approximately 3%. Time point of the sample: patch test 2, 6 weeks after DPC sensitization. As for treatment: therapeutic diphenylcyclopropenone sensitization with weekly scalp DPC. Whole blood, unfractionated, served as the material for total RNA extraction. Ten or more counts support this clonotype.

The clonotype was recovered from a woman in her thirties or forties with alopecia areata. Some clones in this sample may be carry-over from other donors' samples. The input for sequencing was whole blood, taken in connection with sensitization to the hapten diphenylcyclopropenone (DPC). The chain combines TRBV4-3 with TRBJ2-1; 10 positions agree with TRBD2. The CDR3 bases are TGCGCCAGCAGCCCCACCCCCAGCGGGGGGGCTCATGAGCAGTTCTTC. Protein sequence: CASSPTPSGGAHEQFF.